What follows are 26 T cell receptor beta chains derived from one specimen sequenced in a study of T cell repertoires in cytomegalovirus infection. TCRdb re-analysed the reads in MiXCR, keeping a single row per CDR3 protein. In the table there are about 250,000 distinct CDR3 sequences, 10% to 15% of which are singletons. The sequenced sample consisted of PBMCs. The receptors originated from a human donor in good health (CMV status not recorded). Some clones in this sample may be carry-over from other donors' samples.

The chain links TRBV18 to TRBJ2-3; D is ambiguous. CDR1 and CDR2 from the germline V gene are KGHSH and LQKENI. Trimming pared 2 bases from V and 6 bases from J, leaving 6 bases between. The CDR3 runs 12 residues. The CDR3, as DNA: TGTGCCAGCTCACCATCTCGGGATACGCAGTATTTT. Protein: CASSPSRDTQYF.

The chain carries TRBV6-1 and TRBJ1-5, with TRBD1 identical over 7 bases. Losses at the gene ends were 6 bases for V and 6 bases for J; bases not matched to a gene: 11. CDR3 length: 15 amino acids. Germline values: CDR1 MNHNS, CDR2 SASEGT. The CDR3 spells CASSLTDRELQPQHF. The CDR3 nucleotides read TGTGCCAGCAGCCTGACCGACAGGGAGCTTCAGCCCCAGCATTTT.

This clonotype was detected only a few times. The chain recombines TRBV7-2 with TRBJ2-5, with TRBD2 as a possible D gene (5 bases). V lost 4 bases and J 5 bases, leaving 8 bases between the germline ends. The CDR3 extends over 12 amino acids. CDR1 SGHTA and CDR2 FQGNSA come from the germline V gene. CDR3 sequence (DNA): TGTGCCAGCAGCTCGACTATGGAGACCCAGTACTTC. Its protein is CASSSTMETQYF.

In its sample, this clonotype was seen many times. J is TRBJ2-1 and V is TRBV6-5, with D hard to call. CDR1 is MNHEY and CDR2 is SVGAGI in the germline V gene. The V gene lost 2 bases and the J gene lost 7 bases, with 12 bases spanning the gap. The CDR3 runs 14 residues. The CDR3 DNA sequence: TGTGCCAGCAGTTACCGCCGTTCGGTAAATGAGCAGTTCTTC. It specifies CASSYRRSVNEQFF.

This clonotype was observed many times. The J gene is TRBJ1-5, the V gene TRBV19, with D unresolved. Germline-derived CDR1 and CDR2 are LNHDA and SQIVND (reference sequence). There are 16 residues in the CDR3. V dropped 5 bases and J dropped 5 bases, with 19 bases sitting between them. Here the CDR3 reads CASSLRHASGDQPQHF. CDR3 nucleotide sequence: TGTGCCAGTAGTCTCCGACACGCCAGCGGGGATCAGCCCCAGCATTTT.

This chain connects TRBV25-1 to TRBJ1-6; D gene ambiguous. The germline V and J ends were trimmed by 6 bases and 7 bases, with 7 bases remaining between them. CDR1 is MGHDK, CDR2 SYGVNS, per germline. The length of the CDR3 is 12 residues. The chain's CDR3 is CASRVGNSPLHF. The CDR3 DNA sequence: TGTGCCAGCAGGGTCGGCAATTCACCCCTCCACTTT.

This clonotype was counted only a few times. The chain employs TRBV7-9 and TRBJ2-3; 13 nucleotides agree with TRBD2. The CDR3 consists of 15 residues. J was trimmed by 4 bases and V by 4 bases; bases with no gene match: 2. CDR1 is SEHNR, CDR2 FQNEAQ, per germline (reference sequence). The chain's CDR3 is CASSWTSGGADTQYF. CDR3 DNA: TGTGCCAGCAGCTGGACTAGCGGGGGCGCAGATACGCAGTATTTT.

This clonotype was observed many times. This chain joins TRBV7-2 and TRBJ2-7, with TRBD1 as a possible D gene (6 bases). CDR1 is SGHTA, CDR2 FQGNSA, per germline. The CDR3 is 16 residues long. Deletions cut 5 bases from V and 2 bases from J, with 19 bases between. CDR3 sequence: CASSPRGDRFPYEQYF. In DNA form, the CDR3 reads TGTGCCAGCAGCCCGAGGGGCGACAGGTTCCCCTACGAGCAGTACTTC.

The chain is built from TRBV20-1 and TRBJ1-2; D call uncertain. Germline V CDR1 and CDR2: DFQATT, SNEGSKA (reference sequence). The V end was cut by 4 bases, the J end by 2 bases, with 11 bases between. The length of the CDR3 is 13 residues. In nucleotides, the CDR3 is TGCAGTGCTAAGGTTGGCAGGAACTATGGCTACACCTTC. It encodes CSAKVGRNYGYTF.

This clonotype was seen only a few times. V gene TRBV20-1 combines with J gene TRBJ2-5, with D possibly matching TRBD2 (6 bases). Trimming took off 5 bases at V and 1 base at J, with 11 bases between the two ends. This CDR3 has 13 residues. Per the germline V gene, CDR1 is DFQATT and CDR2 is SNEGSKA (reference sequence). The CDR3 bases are TGCAGTGCTTTACTGGAGGGCCAAGAGACCCAGTACTTC. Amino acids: CSALLEGQETQYF.

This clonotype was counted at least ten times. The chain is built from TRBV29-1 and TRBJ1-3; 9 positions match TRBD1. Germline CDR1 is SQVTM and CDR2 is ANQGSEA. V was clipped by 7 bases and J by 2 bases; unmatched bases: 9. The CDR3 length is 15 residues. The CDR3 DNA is TGCAGCGCCGAAGGGGGACAGGGAGCTGGAAACACCATATATTTT. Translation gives CSAEGGQGAGNTIYF.

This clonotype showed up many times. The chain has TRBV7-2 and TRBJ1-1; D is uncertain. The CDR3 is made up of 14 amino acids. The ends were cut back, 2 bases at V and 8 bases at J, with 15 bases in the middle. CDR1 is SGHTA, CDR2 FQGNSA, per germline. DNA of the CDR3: TGTGCCAGCAGCTTAAGGGTAGGAGTGCCCGAAGCTTTCTTT. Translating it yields CASSLRVGVPEAFF.

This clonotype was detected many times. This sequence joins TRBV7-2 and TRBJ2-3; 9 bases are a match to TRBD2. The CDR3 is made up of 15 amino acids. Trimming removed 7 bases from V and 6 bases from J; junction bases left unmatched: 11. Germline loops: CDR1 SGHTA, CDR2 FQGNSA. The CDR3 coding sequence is TGTGCCAGCACCAAAGGGCGGGAGGGGCTCGATACGCAGTATTTT. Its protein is CASTKGREGLDTQYF.

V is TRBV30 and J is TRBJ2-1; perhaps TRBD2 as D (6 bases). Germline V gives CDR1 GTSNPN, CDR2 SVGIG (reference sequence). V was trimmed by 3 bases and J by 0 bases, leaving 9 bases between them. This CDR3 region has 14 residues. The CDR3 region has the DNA TGTGCCTGGAGCAGGGACTTCTCCTACAATGAGCAGTTCTTC. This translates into CAWSRDFSYNEQFF.

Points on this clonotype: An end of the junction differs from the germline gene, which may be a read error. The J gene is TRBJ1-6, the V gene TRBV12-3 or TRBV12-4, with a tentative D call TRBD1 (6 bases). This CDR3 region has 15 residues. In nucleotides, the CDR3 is TGTGCCAGCAGTTTAGCGGAGGGGGGCAATTCACACCTCCACTTT. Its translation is CASSLAEGGNSHLHF.

The CDR3: CSVEDLPNSPLHF. DNA of the CDR3: TGCAGCGTTGAAGATCTTCCCAATTCACCCCTCCACTTT. This chain uses TRBV29-1 with TRBJ1-6; D not resolved. The CDR3 extends over 13 amino acids. The ends were cut back, 0 bases at V and 7 bases at J, with 7 bases in the middle. Per germline, CDR1 SQVTM and CDR2 ANQGSEA.

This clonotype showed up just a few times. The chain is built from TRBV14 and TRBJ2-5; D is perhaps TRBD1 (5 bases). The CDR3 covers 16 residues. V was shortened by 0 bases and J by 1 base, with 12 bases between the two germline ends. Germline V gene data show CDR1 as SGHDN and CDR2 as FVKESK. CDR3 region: CASSQDPTGVQETQYF. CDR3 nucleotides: TGTGCCAGCAGCCAAGATCCAACAGGAGTCCAAGAGACCCAGTACTTC.

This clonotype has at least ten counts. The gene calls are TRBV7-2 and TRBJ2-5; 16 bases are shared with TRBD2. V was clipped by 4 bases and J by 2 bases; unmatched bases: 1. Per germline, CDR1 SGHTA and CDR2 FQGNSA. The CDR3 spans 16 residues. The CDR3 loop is CASSSGLAGGQETQYF. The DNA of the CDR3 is TGTGCCAGCAGCTCGGGACTAGCGGGGGGGCAAGAGACCCAGTACTTC.

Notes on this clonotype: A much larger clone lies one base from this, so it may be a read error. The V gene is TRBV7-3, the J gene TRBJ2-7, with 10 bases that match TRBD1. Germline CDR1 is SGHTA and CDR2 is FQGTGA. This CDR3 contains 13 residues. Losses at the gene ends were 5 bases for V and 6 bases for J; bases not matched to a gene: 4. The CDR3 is CASSAGQGIEQYF. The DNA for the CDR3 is TGTGCCAGCAGCGCGGGACAGGGGATCGAGCAGTACTTC. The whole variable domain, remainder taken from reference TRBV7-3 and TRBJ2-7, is GAGVSQTPSNKVTEKGKYVELRCDPISGHTALYWYRQSLGQGPEFLIYFQGTGAADDSGLPNDRFFAVRPEGSVSTLKIQRTERGDSAVYLCASSAGQGIEQYFGPGTRLTVT.

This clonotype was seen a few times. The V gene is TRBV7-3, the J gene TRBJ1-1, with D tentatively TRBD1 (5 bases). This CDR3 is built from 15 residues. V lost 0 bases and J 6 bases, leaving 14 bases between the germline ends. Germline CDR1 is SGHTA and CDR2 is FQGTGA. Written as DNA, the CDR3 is TGTGCCAGCAGCTTAACGTTGGGGGTACCCCCTGAAGCTTTCTTT. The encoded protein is CASSLTLGVPPEAFF.

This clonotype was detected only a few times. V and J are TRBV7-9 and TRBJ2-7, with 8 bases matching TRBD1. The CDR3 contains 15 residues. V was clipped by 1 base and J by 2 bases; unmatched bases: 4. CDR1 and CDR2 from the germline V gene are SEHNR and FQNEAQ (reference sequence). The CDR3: CASSLGTTGAYEQYF. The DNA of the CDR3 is TGTGCCAGCAGCTTAGGTACGACAGGGGCCTACGAGCAGTACTTC. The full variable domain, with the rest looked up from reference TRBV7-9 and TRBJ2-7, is DTGVSQNPRHKITKRGQNVTFRCDPISEHNRLYWYRQTLGQGPEFLTYFQNEAQLEKSRLLSDRFSAERPKGSFSTLEIQRTEQGDSAMYLCASSLGTTGAYEQYFGPGTRLTVT.

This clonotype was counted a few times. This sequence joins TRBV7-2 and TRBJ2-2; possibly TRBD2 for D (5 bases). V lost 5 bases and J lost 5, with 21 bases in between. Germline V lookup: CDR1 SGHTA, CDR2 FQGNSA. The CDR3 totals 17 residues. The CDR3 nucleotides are TGTGCCAGCAGCCTAATCCCCGTTGGGCGCGGGACCGGGGAGCTGTTTTTT. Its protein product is CASSLIPVGRGTGELFF.

CDR3 region: CASSLRSGEQFF. The CDR3 bases are TGTGCCAGCAGCTTAAGGTCAGGTGAGCAGTTCTTC. The chain recombines TRBV7-3 with TRBJ2-1; D gene unclear. Trimming removed 1 base from V and 9 bases from J, with 7 bases in between. Germline assignment: CDR1 SGHTA and CDR2 FQGTGA. CDR3 size: 12 residues.

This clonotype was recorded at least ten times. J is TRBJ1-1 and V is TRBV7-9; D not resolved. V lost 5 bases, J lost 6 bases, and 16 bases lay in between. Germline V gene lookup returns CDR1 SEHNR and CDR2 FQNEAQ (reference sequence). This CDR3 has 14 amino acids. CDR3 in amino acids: CASSPDGVTAEAFF. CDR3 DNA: TGTGCCAGCAGCCCCGACGGGGTAACGGCTGAAGCTTTCTTT.

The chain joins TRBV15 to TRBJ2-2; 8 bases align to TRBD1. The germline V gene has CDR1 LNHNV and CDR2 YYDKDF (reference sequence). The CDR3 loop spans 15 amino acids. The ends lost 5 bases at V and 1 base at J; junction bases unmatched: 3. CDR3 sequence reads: CATSGGTGNTGELFF. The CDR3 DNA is TGTGCCACCAGCGGCGGGACAGGGAACACCGGGGAGCTGTTTTTT. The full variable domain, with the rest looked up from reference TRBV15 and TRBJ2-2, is DAMVIQNPRYQVTQFGKPVTLSCSQTLNHNVMYWYQQKSSQAPKLLFHYYDKDFNNEADTPDNFQSRRPNTSFCFLDIRSPGLGDTAMYLCATSGGTGNTGELFFGEGSRLTVL.

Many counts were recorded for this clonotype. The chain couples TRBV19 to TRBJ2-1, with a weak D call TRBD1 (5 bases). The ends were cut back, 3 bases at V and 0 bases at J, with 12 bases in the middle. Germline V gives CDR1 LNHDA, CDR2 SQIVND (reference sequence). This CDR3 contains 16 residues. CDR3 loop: CASSIIRGSSYNEQFF. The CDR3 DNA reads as TGTGCCAGTAGTATTATTAGGGGCAGCTCCTACAATGAGCAGTTCTTC.